The TCR beta chain under discussion was sequenced for a study of vaccination and CD4 T cells after COVID-19. Noted time point: late sampling 161 to 241 days after vaccination in a few convalescent patients. Documented treatment: roughly nine-day PBMC culture with coronavirus spike peptide pools or control peptides (ViraFEST assay). The Oncomine TCR Beta short-read assay sequenced DNA from cultured CD4+ T cells. TCRdb re-called the PCR reads with MiXCR, one entry per CDR3 protein. The sample records about 21,000 distinct CDR3 sequences, 30% to 45% being singletons. Turning to this clonotype: As yet, its antigen is unknown.

The specimen was CD4+ T cells from blood, cultured in vitro, collected about 7 months after SARS-CoV-2 vaccination. This TCR derives from a human donor who had recovered from COVID-19.

CDR3 in amino acids: CAWGVSGSGANVLTF. As DNA, the CDR3 is TGTGCCTGGGGGGTTTCGGGCTCTGGGGCCAACGTCCTGACTTTC. The chain couples TRBV30 to TRBJ2-6; D gene uncertain. V lost 5 bases, J lost 0 bases, and 11 bases lay in between. Germline-derived CDR1 and CDR2 are GTSNPN and SVGIG (reference sequence). The CDR3 loop spans 15 amino acids.